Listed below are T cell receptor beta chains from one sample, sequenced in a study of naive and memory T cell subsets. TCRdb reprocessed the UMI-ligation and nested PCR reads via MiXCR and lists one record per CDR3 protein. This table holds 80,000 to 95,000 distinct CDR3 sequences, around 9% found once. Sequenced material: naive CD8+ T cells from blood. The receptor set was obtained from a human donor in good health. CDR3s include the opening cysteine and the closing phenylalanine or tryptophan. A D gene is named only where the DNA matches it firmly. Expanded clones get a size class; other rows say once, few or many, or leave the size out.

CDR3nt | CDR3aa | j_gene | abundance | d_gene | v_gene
TGTGCCAGCAGTTACTCGGGACATGGGGATACAGATACGCAGTATTTT | CASSYSGHGDTDTQYF | TRBJ2-3 | few | NA | TRBV6-5
TGTGCCAGCAGCTTATCAGGGGAGAATTCACCCCTCCACTTT | CASSLSGENSPLHF | TRBJ1-6 | NA | NA | TRBV7-9
TGTGCCAGCAGTTCGAGGGACAGGGAGAACACTGAAGCTTTCTTT | CASSSRDRENTEAFF | TRBJ1-1 | NA | TRBD1 | TRBV27
TGTGCCAGCAGCTCCCCTCCGGACTCCTACGAGCAGTACTTC | CASSSPPDSYEQYF | TRBJ2-7 | few | NA | TRBV7-9
TGTGCCATCAGTGACACAGGGACAGAGACCCAGTACTTC | CAISDTGTETQYF | TRBJ2-5 | NA | NA | TRBV10-3
TGCAGTGCTAGAGATCAGGGGGAGCCCTACGAGCAGTACTTC | CSARDQGEPYEQYF | TRBJ2-7 | NA | TRBD1 | TRBV20-1
TGTGCCAGCAGTTTATGGGCAGGGGGGTCCTACGAGCAGTACTTC | CASSLWAGGSYEQYF | TRBJ2-7 | few | NA | TRBV27
TGCAGTGCTAGAGATGGGGGGGCTGGGGCGGGACCGTCCTACGAGCAGTACTTC | CSARDGGAGAGPSYEQYF | TRBJ2-7 | once | NA | TRBV20-1
TGTGCCAGCAGTGCCAGATCCGCCGGGGATTCACCCCTCCACTTT | CASSARSAGDSPLHF | TRBJ1-6 | NA | NA | TRBV27
TGCGCCAGCAGCCAAGATAAGTCCCTGGGAGCTAACTATGGCTACACCTTC | CASSQDKSLGANYGYTF | TRBJ1-2 | many | NA | TRBV4-3
TGTGCCATCAGGCGATTTATCATGGGACAGTCCCCTTCTGGAAACACCATATATTTT | CAIRRFIMGQSPSGNTIYF | TRBJ1-3 | many | TRBD1 | TRBV10-3
TGTGCCAGCAGCCGGACACTAGACACTGAAGCTTTCTTT | CASSRTLDTEAFF | TRBJ1-1 | many | NA | TRBV6-2/TRBV6-3
TGCAGTGCTAGGGAAGACAGGGGTGACACAGATACGCAGTATTTT | CSAREDRGDTDTQYF | TRBJ2-3 | few | TRBD1 | TRBV20-1
TGTGCCAGCAGCTCGGGAGGTCTAGCGAAGATCTACGAGCAGTACTTC | CASSSGGLAKIYEQYF | TRBJ2-7 | many | TRBD2 | TRBV7-8
TGTGCCAGCAGCCAGGAACAGGGGGCGGGCAATCAGCCCCAGCATTTT | CASSQEQGAGNQPQHF | TRBJ1-5 | many | TRBD1 | TRBV4-2
TGCAGCGTTGGGTGGGCTAGTCGCGACAATGAGCAGTTCTTC | CSVGWASRDNEQFF | TRBJ2-1 | NA | NA | TRBV29-1
TGTGCCAGCAGTTTAGACAGGAATCAGCCCCAGCATTTT | CASSLDRNQPQHF | TRBJ1-5 | many | NA | TRBV27
TGTGCCAGCAGCATAGGCGTGGGTTTGGGAAATGAGCAGTTCTTC | CASSIGVGLGNEQFF | TRBJ2-1 | NA | NA | TRBV5-6
TGCAGTGCAAGCTTAGCGGGAGTACGTACCGGGGAGCTGTTTTTT | CSASLAGVRTGELFF | TRBJ2-2 | many | TRBD2 | TRBV20-1
TGTGCCAGTACCATAGGGACAGCACTTTACAATGAGCAGTTCTTC | CASTIGTALYNEQFF | TRBJ2-1 | many | TRBD1 | TRBV19
TGTGCCAGCAGCCCGCGGCCGGGACTAGCGGGAGTGCCCCTCAACATTCAGTACTTC | CASSPRPGLAGVPLNIQYF | TRBJ2-4 | few | TRBD2 | TRBV7-9
TGCAGTGCTAGAGGTAGCGTGGAAGATACGCAGTATTTT | CSARGSVEDTQYF | TRBJ2-3 | many | NA | TRBV20-1
TGTGCCACCAGCAGGGTCGAGGGGAGGGACCCAAGGTACAATGAGCAGTTCTTC | CATSRVEGRDPRYNEQFF | TRBJ2-1 | many | TRBD2 | TRBV15
TGTGCCACCAGTGACAGCGCCACTAGCGGGATTTACGCCGGGGAGCTGTTTTTT | CATSDSATSGIYAGELFF | TRBJ2-2 | few | TRBD2 | TRBV24-1